The subject of this entry is one T cell receptor beta chain. Antigen unknown. The CDR3 loop spans 18 amino acids. Germline V CDR1 and CDR2: SGHNT, YYREEE (reference sequence). The trim removed 9 bases at V and 7 bases at J, leaving 20 bases unmatched. Unstimulated naive, memory, effector memory and TEMRA subsets were also sequenced, drawn from a few donor pairs. The data stem from a study of siplizumab effects on memory and regulatory T cells. Sequenced by immunoSEQ multiplex PCR; TCRdb stores in-frame clones only, minus some. The table shows roughly 62,000 clones, with around 79% occurring only once. Whole-study results and caveats: Siplizumab significantly lowered the alloreactive sequences that could be traced to unstimulated CD4+ memory cells.

The clonotype originates from a human donor in good health. Sequenced input: memory CD4+ T cells sorted from blood. The chain combines TRBV5-4 with TRBJ2-5; TRBD2 matches at 14 bases. CDR3 bases: TGTGCCACCAGGCGCACCGGGACTAGCGGGGGCGCCCGGGGGACCCAGTACTTC. Protein sequence: CATRRTGTSGGARGTQYF.